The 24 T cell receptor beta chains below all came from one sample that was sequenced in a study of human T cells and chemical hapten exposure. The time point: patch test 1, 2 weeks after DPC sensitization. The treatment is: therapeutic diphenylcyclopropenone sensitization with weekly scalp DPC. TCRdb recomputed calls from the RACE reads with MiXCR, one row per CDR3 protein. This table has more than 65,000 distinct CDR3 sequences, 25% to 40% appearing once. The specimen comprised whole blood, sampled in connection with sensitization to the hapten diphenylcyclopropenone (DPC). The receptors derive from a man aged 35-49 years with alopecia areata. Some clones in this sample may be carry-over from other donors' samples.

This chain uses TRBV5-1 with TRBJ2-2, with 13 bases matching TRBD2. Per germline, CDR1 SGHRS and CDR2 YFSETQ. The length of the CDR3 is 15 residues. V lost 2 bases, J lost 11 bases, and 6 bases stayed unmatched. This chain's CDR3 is CASSLGLAGVRELFF. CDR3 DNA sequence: TGCGCCAGCAGCTTAGGACTAGCGGGAGTGCGAGAGCTGTTTTTT.

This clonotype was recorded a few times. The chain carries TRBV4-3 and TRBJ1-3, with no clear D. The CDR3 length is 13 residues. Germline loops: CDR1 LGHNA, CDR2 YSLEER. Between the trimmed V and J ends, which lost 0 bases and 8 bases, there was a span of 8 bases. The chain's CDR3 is CASSQDSRDTIYF. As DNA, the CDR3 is TGCGCCAGCAGCCAAGATTCCCGAGACACCATATATTTT.

The CDR3 here is CASRRGGNTDTQYF. The CDR3 DNA follows: TGTGCCAGCAGGAGGGGAGGAAACACAGATACGCAGTATTTT. The chain is built from TRBV2 and TRBJ2-3, with a possible D match to TRBD2 (6 bases). This CDR3 region has 14 residues. Germline V CDR1 and CDR2: SNHLY, FYNNEI. The ends were cut back, 6 bases at V and 2 bases at J, with 12 bases in the middle.

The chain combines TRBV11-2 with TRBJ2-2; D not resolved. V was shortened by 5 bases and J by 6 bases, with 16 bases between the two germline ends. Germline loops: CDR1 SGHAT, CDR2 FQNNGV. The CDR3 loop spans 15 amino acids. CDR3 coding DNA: TGTGCCAGCAGCCCCCAGCGCGTCGGTGCCGGGGAGCTGTTTTTT. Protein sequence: CASSPQRVGAGELFF.

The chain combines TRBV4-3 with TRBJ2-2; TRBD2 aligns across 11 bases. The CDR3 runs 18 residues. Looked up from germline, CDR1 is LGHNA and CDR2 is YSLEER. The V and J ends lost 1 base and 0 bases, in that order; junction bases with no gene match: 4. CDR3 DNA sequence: TGCGCCAGCAGCCAAGCTCTAGCGGGAGGAGCGAACACCGGGGAGCTGTTTTTT. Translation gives CASSQALAGGANTGELFF.

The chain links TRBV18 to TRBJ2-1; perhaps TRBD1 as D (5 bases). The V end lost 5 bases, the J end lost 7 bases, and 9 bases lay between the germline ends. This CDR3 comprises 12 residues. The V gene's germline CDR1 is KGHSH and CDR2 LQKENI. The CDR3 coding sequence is TGTGCCAGCTCATCCCAGGGAAATGAGCAGTTCTTC. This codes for CASSSQGNEQFF. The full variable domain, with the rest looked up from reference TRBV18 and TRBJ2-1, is NAGVMQNPRHLVRRRGQEARLRCSPMKGHSHVYWYRQLPEEGLKFMVYLQKENIIDESGMPKERFSAEFPKEGPSILRIQQVVRGDSAAYFCASSSQGNEQFFGPGTRLTVL.

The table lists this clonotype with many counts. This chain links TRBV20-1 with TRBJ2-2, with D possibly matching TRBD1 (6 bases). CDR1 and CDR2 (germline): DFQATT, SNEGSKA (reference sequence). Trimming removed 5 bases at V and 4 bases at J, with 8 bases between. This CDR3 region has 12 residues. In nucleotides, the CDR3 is TGCAGTGCTTTCAGGGGCACCGGGGAGCTGTTTTTT. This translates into CSAFRGTGELFF.

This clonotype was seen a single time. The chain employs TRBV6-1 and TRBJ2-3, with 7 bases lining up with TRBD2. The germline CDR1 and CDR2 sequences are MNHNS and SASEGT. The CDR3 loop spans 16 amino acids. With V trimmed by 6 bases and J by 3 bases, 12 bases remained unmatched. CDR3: CASRPFSAGETDTQYF. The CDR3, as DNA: TGTGCCAGCAGGCCTTTTTCCGCGGGAGAAACAGATACGCAGTATTTT.

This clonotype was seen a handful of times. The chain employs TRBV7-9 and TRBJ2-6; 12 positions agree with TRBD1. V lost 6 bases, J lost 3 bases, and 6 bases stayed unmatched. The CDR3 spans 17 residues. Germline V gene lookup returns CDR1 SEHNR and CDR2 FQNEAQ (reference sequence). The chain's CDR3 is CASRPGQGARGANVLTF. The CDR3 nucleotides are TGTGCCAGCAGGCCGGGACAGGGGGCGCGTGGGGCCAACGTCCTGACTTTC.

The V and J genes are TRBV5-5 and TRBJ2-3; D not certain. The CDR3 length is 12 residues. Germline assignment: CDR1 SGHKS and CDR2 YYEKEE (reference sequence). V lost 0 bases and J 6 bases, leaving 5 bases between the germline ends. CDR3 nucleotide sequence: TGTGCCAGCAGCTTGGGACTTGATACGCAGTATTTT. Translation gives CASSLGLDTQYF.

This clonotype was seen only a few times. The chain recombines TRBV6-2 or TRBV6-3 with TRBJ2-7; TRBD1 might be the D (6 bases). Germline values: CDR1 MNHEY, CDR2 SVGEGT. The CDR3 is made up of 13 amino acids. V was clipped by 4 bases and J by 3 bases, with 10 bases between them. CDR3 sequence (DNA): TGTGCCAGCAGTTCCCTGGACAGCTACGAGCAGTACTTC. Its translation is CASSSLDSYEQYF.

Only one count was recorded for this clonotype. Here the CDR3 reads CATVTGGTDTQYF. CDR3 DNA: TGTGCCACCGTGACAGGGGGCACAGATACGCAGTATTTT. This sequence joins TRBV6-1 and TRBJ2-3; 8 bases align to TRBD1. Germline lookup yields CDR1 MNHNS and CDR2 SASEGT. The CDR3 covers 13 residues. Trimming at V came to 10 bases and at J to 1 base, leaving 4 bases not matched to a gene.

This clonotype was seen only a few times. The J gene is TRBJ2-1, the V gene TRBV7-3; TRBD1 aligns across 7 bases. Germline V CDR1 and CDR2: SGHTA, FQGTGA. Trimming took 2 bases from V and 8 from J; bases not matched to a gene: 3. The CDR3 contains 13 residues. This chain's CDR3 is CASSLGQGDEQFF. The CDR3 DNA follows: TGTGCCAGCAGCTTAGGGCAGGGGGATGAGCAGTTCTTC.

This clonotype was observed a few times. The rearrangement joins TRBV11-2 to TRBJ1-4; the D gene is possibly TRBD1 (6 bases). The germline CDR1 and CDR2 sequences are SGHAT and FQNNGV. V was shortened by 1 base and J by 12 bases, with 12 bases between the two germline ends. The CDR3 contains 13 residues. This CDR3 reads CASSLVGAGELFF. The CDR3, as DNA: TGTGCCAGCAGCTTAGTAGGGGCAGGGGAACTGTTTTTT. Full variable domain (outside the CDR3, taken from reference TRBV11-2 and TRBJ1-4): EAGVAQSPRYKIIEKRQSVAFWCNPISGHATLYWYQQILGQGPKLLIQFQNNGVVDDSQLPKDRFSAERLKGVDSTLKIQPAKLEDSAVYLCASSLVGAGELFFGSGTQLSVL.

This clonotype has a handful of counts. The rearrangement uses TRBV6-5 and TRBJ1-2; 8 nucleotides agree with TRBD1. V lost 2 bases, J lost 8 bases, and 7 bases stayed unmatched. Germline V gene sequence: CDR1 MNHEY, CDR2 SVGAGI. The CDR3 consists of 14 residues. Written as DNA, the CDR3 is TGTGCCAGCAGTTACCGTGTATCAGGGGGCGGCTACACCTTC. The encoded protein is CASSYRVSGGGYTF.

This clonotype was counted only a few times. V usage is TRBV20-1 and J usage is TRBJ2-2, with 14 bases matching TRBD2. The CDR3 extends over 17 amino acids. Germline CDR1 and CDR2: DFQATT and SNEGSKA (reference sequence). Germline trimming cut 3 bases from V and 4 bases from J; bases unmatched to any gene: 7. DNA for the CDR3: TGCAGTGCTAGCCCCGGGACTAGCGGGAGACTCACCGGGGAGCTGTTTTTT. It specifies CSASPGTSGRLTGELFF.

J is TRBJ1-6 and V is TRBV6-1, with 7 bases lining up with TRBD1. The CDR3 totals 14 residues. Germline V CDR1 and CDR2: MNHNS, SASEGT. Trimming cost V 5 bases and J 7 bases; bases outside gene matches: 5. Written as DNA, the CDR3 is TGTGCCAGCAGTAGGACAGGATGGAATTCACCCCTCCACTTT. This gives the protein CASSRTGWNSPLHF.

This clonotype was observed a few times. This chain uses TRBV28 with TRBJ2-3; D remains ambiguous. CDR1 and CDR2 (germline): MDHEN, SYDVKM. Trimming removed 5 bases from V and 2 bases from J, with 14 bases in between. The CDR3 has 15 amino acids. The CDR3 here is CASSPMVGLTDTQYF. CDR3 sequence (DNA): TGTGCCAGCAGTCCAATGGTTGGCCTCACAGATACGCAGTATTTT.

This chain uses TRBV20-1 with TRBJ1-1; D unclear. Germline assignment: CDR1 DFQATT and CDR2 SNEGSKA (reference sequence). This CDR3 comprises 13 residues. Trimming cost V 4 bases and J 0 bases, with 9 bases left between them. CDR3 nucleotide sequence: TGCAGTGCTATACATAGACTGAACACTGAAGCTTTCTTT. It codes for CSAIHRLNTEAFF.

The CDR3 reads CASSVGLASYEQYF. The CDR3 nucleotides read TGTGCCAGCAGCGTGGGACTAGCCTCCTACGAGCAGTACTTC. The chain uses TRBV5-6 and TRBJ2-7; 9 bases fit TRBD2. J gave up 0 bases and V 4 bases, and 2 bases lay outside the gene matches. The CDR3 covers 14 residues. The germline CDR1 and CDR2 sequences are SGHDT and YYEEEE.

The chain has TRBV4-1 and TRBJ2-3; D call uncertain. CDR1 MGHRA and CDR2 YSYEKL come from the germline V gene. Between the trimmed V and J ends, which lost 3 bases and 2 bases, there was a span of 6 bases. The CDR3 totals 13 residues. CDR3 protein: CASSQGHTDTQYF. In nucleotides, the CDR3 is TGCGCCAGCAGCCAGGGCCACACAGATACGCAGTATTTT.

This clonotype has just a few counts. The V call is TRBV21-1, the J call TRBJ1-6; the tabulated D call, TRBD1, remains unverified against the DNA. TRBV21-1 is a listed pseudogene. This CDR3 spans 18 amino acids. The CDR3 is CASSKVIQGTGYNSPLHF. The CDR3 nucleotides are TGTGCCAGCAGCAAAGTAATTCAAGGGACAGGGTATAATTCACCCCTCCACTTT.

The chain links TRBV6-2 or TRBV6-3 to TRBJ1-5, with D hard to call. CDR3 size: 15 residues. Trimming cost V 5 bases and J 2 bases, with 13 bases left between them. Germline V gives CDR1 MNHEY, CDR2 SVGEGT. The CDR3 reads CASSRPIGGNQPQHF. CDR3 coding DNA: TGTGCCAGCAGTCGGCCCATTGGGGGCAATCAGCCCCAGCATTTT.

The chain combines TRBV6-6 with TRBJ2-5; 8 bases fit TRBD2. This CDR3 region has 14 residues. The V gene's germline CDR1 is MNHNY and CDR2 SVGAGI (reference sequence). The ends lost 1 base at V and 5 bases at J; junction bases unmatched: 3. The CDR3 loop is CASSYFGGGETQYF. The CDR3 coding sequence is TGTGCCAGCAGTTACTTCGGGGGGGGGGAGACCCAGTACTTC.